This T cell receptor beta chain is drawn from a study of neurological immune-mediated disorders. Study-level information: Relapsing-remitting patients made up most of the 34 multiple sclerosis patients, and secondary progressive patients made up 3.

The CDR3 has 15 amino acids. The V end was cut by 5 bases, the J end by 6 bases, with 17 bases between. CDR1 and CDR2 (germline): SGHVS, FQNEAQ. TCRdb itself ran the 5' RACE reads through MiXCR, one entry per CDR3 protein. The repertoire includes about 70,000 distinct CDR3 sequences, around 5% of them detected once, and over 2% sits in the top ten. This clonotype was seen ten or more times. The study built unsorted libraries from 2 million PBMCs kept at -80 C. This TCR was sampled from a woman between 70 and 85 years old with multiple sclerosis. Source material: PBMCs. The rearrangement links TRBV7-8 to TRBJ2-1; maybe TRBD2 (5 bases). As DNA, the CDR3 is TGTGCCAGCAGCCCCCCCTCCCGGGGATCCAATGAGCAGTTCTTC. Protein product: CASSPPSRGSNEQFF.